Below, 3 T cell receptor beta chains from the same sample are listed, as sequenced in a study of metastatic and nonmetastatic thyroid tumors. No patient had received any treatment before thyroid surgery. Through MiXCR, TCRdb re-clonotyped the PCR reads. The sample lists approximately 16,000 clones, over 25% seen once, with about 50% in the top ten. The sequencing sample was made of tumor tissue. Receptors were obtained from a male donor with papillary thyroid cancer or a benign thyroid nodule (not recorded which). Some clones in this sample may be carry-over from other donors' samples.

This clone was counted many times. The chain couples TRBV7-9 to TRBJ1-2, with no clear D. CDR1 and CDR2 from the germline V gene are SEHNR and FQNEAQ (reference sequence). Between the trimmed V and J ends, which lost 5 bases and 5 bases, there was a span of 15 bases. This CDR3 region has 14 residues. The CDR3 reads CASSPPYKTYGYTF. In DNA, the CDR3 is TGTGCCAGCAGCCCGCCTTATAAAACTTATGGCTACACCTTC.

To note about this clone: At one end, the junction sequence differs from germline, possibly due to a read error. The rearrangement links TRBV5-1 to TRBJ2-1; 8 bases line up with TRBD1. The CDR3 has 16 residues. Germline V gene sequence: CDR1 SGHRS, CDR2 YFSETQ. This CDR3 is CASRLADRGLRNEQFF. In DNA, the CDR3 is TGCGCCAGCAGATTGGCCGACAGGGGCCTAAGGAATGAGCAGTTCTTC.

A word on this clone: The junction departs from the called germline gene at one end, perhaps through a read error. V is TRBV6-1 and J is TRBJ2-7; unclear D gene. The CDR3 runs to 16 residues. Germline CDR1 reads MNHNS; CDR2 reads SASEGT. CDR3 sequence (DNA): TGTGCCAGCAGTGAACGTGTCGGGCGGTGGTACTACGAGCAGTGCTTC. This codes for CASSERVGRWYYEQCF.